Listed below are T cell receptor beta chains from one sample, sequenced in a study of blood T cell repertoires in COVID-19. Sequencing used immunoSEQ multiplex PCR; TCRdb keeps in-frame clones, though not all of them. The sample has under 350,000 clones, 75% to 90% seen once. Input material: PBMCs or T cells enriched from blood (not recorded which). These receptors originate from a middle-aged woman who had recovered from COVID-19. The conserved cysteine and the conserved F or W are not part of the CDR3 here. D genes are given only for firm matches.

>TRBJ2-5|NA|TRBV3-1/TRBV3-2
ASSQARSRVSETQY
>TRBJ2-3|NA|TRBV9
ASSATRASGDTQY
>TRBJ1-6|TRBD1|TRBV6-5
ASIPGTGYNSPLH
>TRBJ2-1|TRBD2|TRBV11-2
ASSFGLAGLGQF
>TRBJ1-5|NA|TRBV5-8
ASSPLNQPQH
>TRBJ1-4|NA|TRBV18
ASSPRSMVREKLF
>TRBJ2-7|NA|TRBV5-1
ASSLGKGDEQY
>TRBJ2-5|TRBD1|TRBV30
AWSVQGLGAQY
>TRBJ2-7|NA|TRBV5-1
ASSPRAGPSYEQY
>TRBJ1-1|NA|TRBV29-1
SVVVTPTEAF
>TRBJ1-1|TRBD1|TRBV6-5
ASRFGRGSEAF
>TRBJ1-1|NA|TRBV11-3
ASSLTGSSTEAF
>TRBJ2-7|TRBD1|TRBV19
ASSMGQGVN
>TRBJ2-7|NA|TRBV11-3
ASSRTGNGYEQY
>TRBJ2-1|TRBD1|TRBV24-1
ATSESTGTGTSYNEQF
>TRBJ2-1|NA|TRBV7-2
ASSLANRVRF
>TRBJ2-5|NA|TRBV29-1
SVEVGRPQETQY
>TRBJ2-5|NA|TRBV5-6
ASSLSFRRLVETQY
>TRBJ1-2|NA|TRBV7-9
ASSLVFGQGYT
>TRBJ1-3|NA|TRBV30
AWSVSLPGNTIY
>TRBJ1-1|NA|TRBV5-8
ASSLVSGGEAF
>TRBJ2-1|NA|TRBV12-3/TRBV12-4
ASSWEQGREQF
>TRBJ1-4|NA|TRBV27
ASRKMRTTNEKLF
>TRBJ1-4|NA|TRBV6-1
ASSEVSGRGEKLF
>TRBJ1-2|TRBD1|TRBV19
ASISRGQGEANYGYT
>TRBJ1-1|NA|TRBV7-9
ASSLTGNTEAF
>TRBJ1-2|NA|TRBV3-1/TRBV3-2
ASSQDRGNGGYT
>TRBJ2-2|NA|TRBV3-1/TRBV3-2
ASSQAWGDTGELF
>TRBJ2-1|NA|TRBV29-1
SVEGRTRSSAQQF
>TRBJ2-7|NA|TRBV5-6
ASSPPTESTYEQY
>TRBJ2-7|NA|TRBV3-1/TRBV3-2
ASSQDKGAYEQY
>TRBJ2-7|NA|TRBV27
ASSWEGNRAYEQY
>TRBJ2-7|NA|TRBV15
ATSRDPTGYEQY
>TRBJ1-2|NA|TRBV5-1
ASSLGSFNYGYT
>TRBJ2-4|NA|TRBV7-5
ARSLVGTSGVNIQY
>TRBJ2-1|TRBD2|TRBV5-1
ASSLVGTRAYNEQF
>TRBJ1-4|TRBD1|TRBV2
ASSALTGGSEKLF